The clone carrying this T cell receptor beta chain occurred a few times. Its specificity is not known. The data stem from a study of T-cell reconstitution after alpha-beta-depleted transplantation in children. Study-level results: T cells produced anew were the main source of T-cell counts and diversity one year after transplant. The high TCRbeta diversity at day 60 in some patients came from surviving recipient T cells and thymic progenitors. Approximately two months post-transplant, alpha-beta T cells reportedly originated from several hundred expanded graft clones.

The germline gives CDR1 SQVTM, CDR2 ANQGSEA. V gave up 4 bases and J gave up 1 base, with 8 bases separating them. The CDR3 is 13 amino acids. Construction of the TCRbeta library involved unique molecular identifiers. TCRdb independently ran MiXCR on the PCR reads; one entry per CDR3 protein. The sample contains some 460,000 distinct CDR3 sequences, 16% of which appear only once. The sample was PBMCs, mostly from graft donor cells, taken 360 days after TCRalphabeta/CD19-depleted stem cell transplant. The receptor was derived from a boy under two years old who had a stem cell transplant for Wiskott-Aldrich syndrome, so the T cells may come from the graft donor. The chain carries TRBV29-1 and TRBJ2-4; D remains ambiguous. CDR3 residues: CSVGPRAKNIQYF. The CDR3, as DNA: TGCAGCGTTGGTCCGCGCGCCAAAAACATTCAGTACTTC.